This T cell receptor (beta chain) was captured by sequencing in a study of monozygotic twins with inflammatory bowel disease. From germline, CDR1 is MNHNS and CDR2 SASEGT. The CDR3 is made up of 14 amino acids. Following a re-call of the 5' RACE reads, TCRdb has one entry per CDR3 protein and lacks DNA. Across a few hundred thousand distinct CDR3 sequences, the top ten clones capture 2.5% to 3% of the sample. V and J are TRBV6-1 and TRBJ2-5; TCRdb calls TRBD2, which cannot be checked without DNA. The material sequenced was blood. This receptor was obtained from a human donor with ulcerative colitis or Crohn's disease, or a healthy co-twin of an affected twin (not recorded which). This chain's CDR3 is CASRQGTSVETQYF.